Listed here are 21 T cell receptor beta chains from one sample, sequenced in a study of cytotoxic CD8 clonotypes in ibrutinib-treated CLL. TCRdb's copy holds only in-frame clones and misses some; the assay was immunoSEQ multiplex PCR. There are approximately 340,000 clones in the sample; 67% occur only once, and around 6.3% lies in the top ten. The starting material was PBMCs, obtained after 36 months of ibrutinib treatment. The source of these receptors is a human donor with chronic lymphocytic leukemia.

This chain connects TRBV10-3 to TRBJ1-2; the match to TRBD1 covers 10 bases. Unmatched junction bases numbered 11, after V lost 3 bases and J lost 4 bases. Germline assignment: CDR1 ENHRY and CDR2 SYGVKD. This CDR3 is built from 17 residues. CDR3 residues: CAISDKGTGVPLYGYTF. In DNA form, the CDR3 reads TGTGCCATCAGTGACAAGGGGACAGGGGTTCCCCTCTATGGCTACACCTTC.

The chain has TRBV11-2 and TRBJ1-6, with no clear D. The V end lost 9 bases, the J end lost 8 bases, and 14 bases lay between the germline ends. Germline CDR1 is SGHAT and CDR2 is FQNNGV. The CDR3 totals 13 residues. Here the CDR3 DNA reads TGTGCCAGTACTCCCGCCTGTTATTCACCCCTCCACTTT. It encodes CASTPACYSPLHF.

Note on this clone: At the DNA level, this CDR3 is encoded by other sequences in the same sample as well. Here the CDR3 DNA reads TGTGCCAGCAGGGACAGCTACGAGCAGTACTTC. Its translation is CASRDSYEQYF. This rearrangement joins TRBV27 to TRBJ2-7; a possible D gene is TRBD1 (6 bases). CDR3 size: 11 residues. The germline V gene has CDR1 MNHEY and CDR2 SMNVEV (reference sequence). Deletions cut 6 bases from V and 3 bases from J, with 6 bases between.

The V gene is TRBV5-1, the J gene TRBJ1-6, with TRBD1 identical over 8 bases. Germline CDR1 is SGHRS and CDR2 is YFSETQ. Losses at the gene ends were 1 base for V and 7 bases for J; bases not matched to a gene: 4. The CDR3 is 15 amino acids. The DNA of the CDR3 is TGCGCCAGCAGCTTGCGGCAGGGGGCAAATTCACCCCTCCACTTT. Encoded protein: CASSLRQGANSPLHF.

The V and J genes are TRBV25-1 and TRBJ1-3, with D perhaps TRBD1 (6 bases). CDR1 is MGHDK, CDR2 SYGVNS, per germline. Trimming removed 3 bases at V and 6 bases at J, with 9 bases between. There are 13 residues in the CDR3. The CDR3 is CASSDRGKNTIYF. The CDR3 nucleotides are TGTGCCAGCAGTGACAGGGGTAAAAACACCATATATTTT.

The J gene is TRBJ1-5, the V gene TRBV19, with no clear D. Trimming pared 6 bases from V and 2 bases from J, leaving 8 bases between. The germline V gene encodes CDR1 LNHDA and CDR2 SQIVND (reference sequence). The CDR3 extends over 13 amino acids. In DNA, the CDR3 is TGTGCCAGTAGGGTGGTTGGCAATCAGCCCCAGCATTTT. Translating gives CASRVVGNQPQHF.

The chain is built from TRBV19 and TRBJ1-5; TRBD1 is a possible D gene (6 bases). Germline V gene sequence: CDR1 LNHDA, CDR2 SQIVND (reference sequence). The CDR3 is 12 amino acids. V lost 2 bases and J lost 9, with 8 bases in between. The CDR3 loop reads CASSIRGGPQHF. Written as DNA, the CDR3 is TGTGCCAGTAGTATAAGGGGGGGGCCCCAGCATTTT.

V gene TRBV14 combines with J gene TRBJ2-1; tentatively, D is TRBD1 or TRBD2 (6 bases each). Germline V gives CDR1 SGHDN, CDR2 FVKESK. The V end was cut by 6 bases, the J end by 0 bases, with 15 bases between. This CDR3 spans 16 amino acids. The CDR3 protein is CASRPAGGTSYNEQFF. In nucleotides, the CDR3 is TGTGCCAGCAGACCCGCCGGGGGCACCTCCTACAATGAGCAGTTCTTC.

In its sample, this clone was seen a few times. The chain links TRBV11-3 to TRBJ2-7; D possibly corresponds to TRBD1 (6 bases). V shed 1 base and J shed 3 bases, with 10 bases lying between them. CDR1 is SGHNT, CDR2 YENEEA, per germline. This CDR3 spans 14 amino acids. The CDR3 region has the DNA TGTGCCAGCAGCTTAGGGGGGCAAATCTACGAGCAGTACTTC. Translated: CASSLGGQIYEQYF.

The J gene is TRBJ1-1, the V gene TRBV5-1; D is unresolved. The germline V gene encodes CDR1 SGHRS and CDR2 YFSETQ. There are 14 residues in the CDR3. The V and J ends lost 0 bases and 6 bases respectively, with 12 bases between them. The CDR3 nucleotides are TGCGCCAGCAGCTTGGATCCGTCGATCCCTGAAGCTTTCTTT. Translating gives CASSLDPSIPEAFF. The complete variable domain, with remaining parts taken from reference TRBV5-1 and TRBJ1-1, reads KAGVTQTPRYLIKTRGQQVTLSCSPISGHRSVSWYQQTPGQGLQFLFEYFSETQRNKGNFPGRFSGRQFSNSRSEMNVSTLELGDSALYLCASSLDPSIPEAFFGQGTRLTVV.

This clone has a handful of counts. This sequence joins TRBV6-6 and TRBJ2-3; a weak D match, TRBD1 (5 bases). Trimming stripped 10 bases from V and 3 bases from J, with 14 bases between. CDR1 is MNHNY and CDR2 is SVGAGI in the germline V gene (reference sequence). This CDR3 is built from 13 residues. The CDR3 DNA sequence: TGTGCCACCAGGGTGGGGAATACAGATACGCAGTATTTT. This encodes CATRVGNTDTQYF.

The chain is built from TRBV7-6 and TRBJ2-7, with D possibly matching TRBD1 (6 bases). V lost 5 bases and J lost 9, with 14 bases in between. CDR3 length: 12 amino acids. Per germline, CDR1 SGHVS and CDR2 FNYEAQ. CDR3 DNA: TGTGCCAGCAGCAAAGGGGGAATTTGGCAGTACTTC. Amino acid sequence: CASSKGGIWQYF.

The V gene is TRBV25-1, the J gene TRBJ2-5, with unresolved D. V dropped 0 bases and J dropped 5 bases, with 16 bases sitting between them. Germline CDR1 and CDR2: MGHDK and SYGVNS. This CDR3 has 16 amino acids. DNA for the CDR3: TGTGCCAGCAGTGAATATAGAGTTAGGGTAGATGAGACCCAGTACTTC. This sequence encodes CASSEYRVRVDETQYF.

The chain employs TRBV15 and TRBJ2-7, with 8 bases identical to TRBD1. CDR1 is LNHNV, CDR2 YYDKDF, per germline (reference sequence). The CDR3 covers 14 residues. The junction had 6 bases not matched to a gene; V was cut back by 3 bases and J by 5 bases. CDR3 coding DNA: TGTGCCACCAGCAGGGCCGGACAGGGTAACGAGCAGTACTTC. Its translation: CATSRAGQGNEQYF.

This chain links TRBV18 with TRBJ2-7, with D uncertain. V was shortened by 2 bases and J by 2 bases, with 7 bases between the two germline ends. The CDR3 loop spans 13 amino acids. Germline V gene lookup returns CDR1 KGHSH and CDR2 LQKENI. The CDR3 region is CASSPGFTYEQYF. In nucleotides, the CDR3 is TGTGCCAGCTCACCAGGGTTTACCTACGAGCAGTACTTC.

This sequence joins TRBV5-1 and TRBJ2-7; D remains unclear. The CDR3 runs to 12 residues. Trimming took 7 bases from V and 2 from J, leaving 10 bases between them. Germline V lookup: CDR1 SGHRS, CDR2 YFSETQ. DNA of the CDR3: TGCGCCAGCTACGAAGAGGCCTACGAGCAGTACTTC. Amino acid sequence: CASYEEAYEQYF. Variable domain in full (rest from reference TRBV5-1 and TRBJ2-7): KAGVTQTPRYLIKTRGQQVTLSCSPISGHRSVSWYQQTPGQGLQFLFEYFSETQRNKGNFPGRFSGRQFSNSRSEMNVSTLELGDSALYLCASYEEAYEQYFGPGTRLTVT.

The gene calls are TRBV4-3 and TRBJ2-5; 8 bases map to TRBD2. The V segment lost 1 base and the J segment 4 bases; nucleotides outside the gene matches: 8. This CDR3 spans 16 amino acids. From germline, CDR1 is LGHNA and CDR2 YSLEER. As DNA, the CDR3 is TGCGCCAGCAGCCAAGCCTTAGCGGGATCTCGAGAGACCCAGTACTTC. This gives the protein CASSQALAGSRETQYF.

This clone has only a few counts. The chain uses TRBV19 and TRBJ2-1, with no clear D. V lost 4 bases to trimming and J lost 4 bases, with 8 bases between them. The length of the CDR3 is 13 residues. Germline CDR1 is LNHDA and CDR2 is SQIVND (reference sequence). CDR3 nucleotide sequence: TGTGCCAGTAGTACCGGGCGGTACAATGAGCAGTTCTTC. Residues: CASSTGRYNEQFF. Combining the CDR3 with reference TRBV19 and TRBJ2-1 gives the whole variable domain DGGITQSPKYLFRKEGQNVTLSCEQNLNHDAMYWYRQDPGQGLRLIYYSQIVNDFQKGDIAEGYSVSREKKESFPLTVTSAQKNPTAFYLCASSTGRYNEQFFGPGTRLTVL.

V gene TRBV5-1 combines with J gene TRBJ1-6; 8 bases align to TRBD1. V lost 3 bases to trimming and J lost 7 bases; unmatched junction nucleotides: 6. This CDR3 is 15 amino acids long. Germline CDR1 SGHRS, CDR2 YFSETQ. CDR3 sequence reads: CASSSRDRRNSPLHF. The CDR3 DNA reads as TGCGCCAGCAGCTCGCGGGACAGGAGAAATTCACCCCTCCACTTT.

Turning to this clone: Distinct nucleotide sequences in the sample also encode this CDR3. The V and J genes are TRBV7-9 and TRBJ2-7; D not certain. The CDR3 has 11 amino acids. CDR1 and CDR2 from the germline V gene are SEHNR and FQNEAQ (reference sequence). V lost 4 bases, J lost 7 bases, and 8 bases lay in between. The CDR3 DNA follows: TGTGCCAGCAGCTCCTCCGGGGAGCAGTACTTC. Translation gives CASSSSGEQYF.

V is TRBV7-2 and J is TRBJ1-2, with 9 bases aligning to TRBD1. Germline loops: CDR1 SGHTA, CDR2 FQGNSA. The V segment lost 0 bases and the J segment 7 bases; nucleotides outside the gene matches: 6. The CDR3 runs 15 residues. The CDR3 spells CASSLAGGQGFGYTF. The CDR3, as DNA: TGTGCCAGCAGCTTAGCGGGGGGACAGGGCTTTGGCTACACCTTC.